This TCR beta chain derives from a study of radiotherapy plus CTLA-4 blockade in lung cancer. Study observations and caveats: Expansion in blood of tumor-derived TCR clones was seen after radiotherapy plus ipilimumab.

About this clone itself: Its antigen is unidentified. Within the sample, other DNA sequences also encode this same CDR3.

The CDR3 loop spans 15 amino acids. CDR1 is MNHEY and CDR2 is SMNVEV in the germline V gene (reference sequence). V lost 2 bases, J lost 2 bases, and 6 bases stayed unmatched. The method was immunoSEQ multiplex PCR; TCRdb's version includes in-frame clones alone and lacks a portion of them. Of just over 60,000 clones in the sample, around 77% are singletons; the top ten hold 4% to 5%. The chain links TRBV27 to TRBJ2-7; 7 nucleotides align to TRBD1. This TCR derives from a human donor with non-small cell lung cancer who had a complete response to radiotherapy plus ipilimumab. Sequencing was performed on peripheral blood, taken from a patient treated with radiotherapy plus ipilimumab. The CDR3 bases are TGTGCCAGCAGTTTAAGGGCAGGGGGTACCTACGAGCAGTACGTC. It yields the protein CASSLRAGGTYEQYV.